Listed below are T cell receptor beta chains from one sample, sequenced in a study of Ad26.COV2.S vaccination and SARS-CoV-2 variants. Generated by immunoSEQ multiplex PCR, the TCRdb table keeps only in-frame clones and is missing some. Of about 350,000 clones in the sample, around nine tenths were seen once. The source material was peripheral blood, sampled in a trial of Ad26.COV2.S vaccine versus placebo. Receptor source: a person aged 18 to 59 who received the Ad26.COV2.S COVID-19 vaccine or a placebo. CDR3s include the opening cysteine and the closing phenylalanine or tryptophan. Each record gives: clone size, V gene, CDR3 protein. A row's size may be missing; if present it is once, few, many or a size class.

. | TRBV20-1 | CSASWGYEQFF
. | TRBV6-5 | CASLQPSTDTQYF
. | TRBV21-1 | CASSQKGGYNSPLHF
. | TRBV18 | CASSPGTGNNYGYTF
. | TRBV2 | CASSEVGQGSGGYTF
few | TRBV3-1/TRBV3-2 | CASSPRVAAYEQYF
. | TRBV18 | CASSPTSTNEKLFF
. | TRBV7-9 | CASSVRTGLGEKLFF
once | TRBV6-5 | CASSGVDEKLFF
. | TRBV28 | CASTTAGGGFGGTQYF
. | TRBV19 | CASTPSGRLQETQYF
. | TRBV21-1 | CASSKVSREGFTEAFF
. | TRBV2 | CASPGGGTDLGYTF
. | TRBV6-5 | CASSLYRDRGDEQYF
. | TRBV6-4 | CASSEGADTQYF
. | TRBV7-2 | CASSLGSGPQHF
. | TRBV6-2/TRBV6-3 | CASSYRLADQVGTQYF
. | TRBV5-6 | CASSLVRLSGANVLTF
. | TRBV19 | CASSIEEGEETQYF
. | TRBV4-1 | CASSRAALVGANYGYTF
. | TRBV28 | CASSLGLTDQPQHF
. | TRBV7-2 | CASSPLGGFQPQHF
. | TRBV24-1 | CATSDPRQGYYGYTF